Only one count was recorded for the clone carrying this TCR beta chain. The T cells that were sequenced for TCR beta were CD8+ and CD4+ cells from blood. This sample was included in a study of CD8 T cells in Susac syndrome. Per germline, CDR1 SNHLY and CDR2 FYNNEI. The V gene lost 2 bases and the J gene lost 3 bases, with 10 bases spanning the gap. CDR3 size: 14 residues. Reverse transcription of roughly 0.5 to 1 ug RNA used random hexamers. One entry per CDR3 protein results from TCRdb running MiXCR on the immunoSEQ multiplex PCR reads. Of 95,000 to 150,000 distinct CDR3 sequences listed, around 96% are singletons.

The TCR originated in a human donor with Susac syndrome. Sequenced: CD4+ T cells from PBMCs. V usage is TRBV2 and J usage is TRBJ1-2, with D hard to call. The CDR3 sequence is CASSERVLDYGYTF. The CDR3 DNA reads TGTGCCAGCAGTGAAAGGGTGTTGGACTATGGCTACACCTTC.